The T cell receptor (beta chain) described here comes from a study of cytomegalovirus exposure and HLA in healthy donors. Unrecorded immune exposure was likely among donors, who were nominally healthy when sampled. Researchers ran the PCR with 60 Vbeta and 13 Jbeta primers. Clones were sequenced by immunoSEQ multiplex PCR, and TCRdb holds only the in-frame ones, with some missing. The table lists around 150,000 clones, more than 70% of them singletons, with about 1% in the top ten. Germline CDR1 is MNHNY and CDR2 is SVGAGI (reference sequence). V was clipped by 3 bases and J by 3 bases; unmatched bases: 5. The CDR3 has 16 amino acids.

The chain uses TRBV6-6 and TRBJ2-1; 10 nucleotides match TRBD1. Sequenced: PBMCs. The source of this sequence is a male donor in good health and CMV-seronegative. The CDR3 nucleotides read TGTGCCAGCAGTTATTCTTGGGACAGGGGCTACAATGAGCAGTTCTTC. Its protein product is CASSYSWDRGYNEQFF.